This entry describes one TCR beta chain. The data stem from a study of blood T cell repertoires in COVID-19. Study-wide context: The samples span acute and convalescent COVID-19 from the United States, Italy and Spain. PBMCs, B-cell-depleted T cells, or T cells provided the cDNA or gDNA that made up the material.

In the authors' methods: Scientists estimated how many nucleated cells there were by amplifying reference gene primers. Sequencing was performed with immunoSEQ multiplex PCR; in TCRdb, only in-frame clones are kept and a portion is missing. V, J and clone size are those of that table, while D and trimming were read from the DNA. The sample lists around 70,000 clones, about four fifths occurring once. What was sequenced was peripheral blood. This clonotype was sampled from a man in his sixties or seventies who had recovered from COVID-19.

CDR3 region: CASGTDLYSPLHF. In DNA form, the CDR3 reads TGTGCCAGTGGGACAGATCTATATTCACCCCTCCACTTT. The rearrangement uses TRBV6-4 and TRBJ1-6; 7 bases align to TRBD1. This CDR3 has 13 residues. Trimming took 9 bases from V and 8 from J; bases not matched to a gene: 7. CDR1 is MRHNA and CDR2 is SNTAGT in the germline V gene.